These 25 T cell receptor beta chains came from one sample sequenced in a study of blood T cells in healthy people across ages (dated by TCRdb to the mid-2010s). The method behind the library was 5' RACE. The sequencing machine was an Illumina HiSeq 2500. A second PCR of roughly 7 to 11 cycles was run with a J-beta primer mix and a sample-barcoded 5' primer. TCRdb trimmed public reads at Q25 via fastp, called clones via MiXCR and kept in-frame beta chains. CDR3 protein duplicates are merged, each entry listing the most common genes and DNA. This sample has over 1,500,000 distinct CDR3 sequences in its table, and roughly 50% of those were observed once. The leading ten clones occupy about 2.1% of the sample. Sequenced sample: blood. The source is a woman aged 35 to 49 in good health.

This clonotype was counted once. The chain joins TRBV6-2 or TRBV6-3 to TRBJ2-7; 7 bases map to TRBD1. CDR3 size: 14 residues. V shed 2 bases and J 6 bases; nucleotides not matched to a gene: 7. CDR1 MNHEY and CDR2 SVGEGT come from the germline V gene. Here the CDR3 DNA reads TGTGCCAGCAGTTACGAACTTTACAGGGGCGAGCAGTACTTC. Residues: CASSYELYRGEQYF.

This clonotype was observed a few times. The chain couples TRBV6-1 to TRBJ2-5, with D possibly being TRBD1 (5 bases). Matching the DNA end better, TRBJ2-7 makes the J call doubtful. Per the germline V gene, CDR1 is MNHNS and CDR2 is SASEGT. The CDR3 sequence is 13 residues long. The CDR3 DNA reads as TGTGCCAGCAAGGGGCCCAAACGTAACGAGCAGTACTTC. Translated: CASKGPKRNEQYF.

This chain uses TRBV3-1 with TRBJ2-5; D is perhaps TRBD2 (5 bases). Trimming cost V 7 bases and J 2 bases, with 17 bases left between them. The CDR3 spans 15 residues. Germline V lookup: CDR1 LGHDT, CDR2 YNNKEL (reference sequence). The CDR3 sequence: CASKLSPRVQETQYF. CDR3 in DNA: TGTGCCAGCAAGTTATCCCCGCGGGTTCAAGAGACCCAGTACTTC.

The chain is built from TRBV6-1 and TRBJ1-1; unclear D gene. V lost 6 bases to trimming and J lost 1 base, with 9 bases between them. There are 13 residues in the CDR3. The V gene's germline CDR1 is MNHNS and CDR2 SASEGT. The chain's CDR3 is CASRLYSNTEAFF. For the CDR3, the DNA is TGTGCCAGCAGGCTTTACTCGAACACTGAAGCTTTCTTT.

V is TRBV5-1 and J is TRBJ2-5; D is ambiguous. The end of the DNA aligns better with TRBJ2-7, so the J call may be wrong. The CDR3 loop spans 14 amino acids. The V gene's germline CDR1 is SGHRS and CDR2 YFSETQ. Here the CDR3 reads CASRENDGFGEQYF. For the CDR3, the DNA is TGCGCCAGCAGAGAAAATGACGGATTTGGCGAGCAGTACTTC.

This clonotype came up a few times. This rearrangement joins TRBV5-1 to TRBJ2-5; 9 bases match TRBD2. CDR1 and CDR2 from the germline V gene are SGHRS and YFSETQ. CDR3 length equals 16 residues. The V and J ends lost 4 bases and 4 bases, in that order; junction bases with no gene match: 11. Written as DNA, the CDR3 is TGCGCCAGCAGCCCCGGCGGCCTAGCGGGGATAGAGACCCAGTACTTC. Translated: CASSPGGLAGIETQYF.

The V call is TRBV29-1, the J call TRBJ2-5, with D possibly being TRBD1 or TRBD2 (7 bases each). This CDR3 is 19 amino acids long. Looked up from germline, CDR1 is SQVTM and CDR2 is ANQGSEA. Trimming pared 0 bases from V and 3 bases from J, leaving 26 bases between. The CDR3 reads CSVEDLKPGQGGLEETQYF. DNA for the CDR3: TGCAGCGTTGAAGATCTTAAGCCAGGGCAGGGGGGGTTGGAAGAGACCCAGTACTTC.

This clonotype was detected only a few times. The genes are TRBV12-3 or TRBV12-4 and TRBJ2-7, with 9 bases fitting TRBD1. V shed 2 bases and J 3 bases; nucleotides not matched to a gene: 5. This CDR3 has 15 amino acids. The CDR3 coding sequence is TGTGCCAGCAGTTTACCGGGACAGGGTTACTACGAGCAGTACTTC. Encoded protein: CASSLPGQGYYEQYF.

As for this clonotype: This clone may be a read error of a much larger clone one base away. The gene calls are TRBV6-2 or TRBV6-3 and TRBJ2-1; the D is unclear. Trimming left V 8 bases short and J 5 bases short, with 7 bases between. The CDR3 totals 11 residues. From germline, CDR1 is MNHEY and CDR2 SVGEGT. This chain's CDR3 is CASGPHNEQFF. The CDR3 region has the DNA TGTGCCAGCGGACCTCACAATGAGCAGTTCTTC.

V gene TRBV7-3 combines with J gene TRBJ2-4; D is ambiguous. The J call is uncertain, as TRBJ2-5 better fits the DNA end. The CDR3 has 14 residues. Germline assignment: CDR1 SGHTA and CDR2 FQGTGA. The CDR3 DNA reads as TGTGCCAGCAGCTTAACCAAGGGTGCGGAGACCCAGTACTTC. Its protein product is CASSLTKGAETQYF.

This clonotype was seen a few times. The J gene is TRBJ2-1, the V gene TRBV20-1; TRBD1 or TRBD2 may be the D gene (5 bases each). This CDR3 contains 13 residues. Germline V gene lookup returns CDR1 DFQATT and CDR2 SNEGSKA (reference sequence). V was trimmed by 2 bases and J by 9 bases, leaving 14 bases between them. The CDR3 region has the DNA TGCAGTGCTAGACCTCTTAATGGGGGTGAGCAGTTCTTC. Translating it yields CSARPLNGGEQFF.

The sample holds one count of this clonotype. The rearrangement uses TRBV9 and TRBJ2-7; 10 bases agree with TRBD1. The DNA end lines up better with TRBJ2-5; the J call may be wrong. The CDR3 runs 15 residues. CDR1 is SGDLS and CDR2 is YYNGEE in the germline V gene. The CDR3 nucleotides are TGTGCCAGCAGCGTAGGAAGGGACAGGGGAGAGACCCAGTACTTC. Protein product: CASSVGRDRGETQYF.

This clonotype was counted a few times. For the CDR3, the DNA is TGTGCCGGAGCGGGGCCTGGGGCCAACGTCCTGACTTTC. Translation gives CAGAGPGANVLTF. The chain links TRBV6-2 or TRBV6-3 to TRBJ2-6; TRBD2 matches 7 bases. J was trimmed by 2 bases and V by 11 bases; bases with no gene match: 3. Per the germline V gene, CDR1 is MNHEY and CDR2 is SVGEGT. The length of the CDR3 is 13 residues.

This clonotype was seen a handful of times. This sequence joins TRBV20-1 and TRBJ2-7; 9 nucleotides match TRBD2. The CDR3 sequence is 13 residues long. Germline CDR1 is DFQATT and CDR2 is SNEGSKA (reference sequence). Losses at the gene ends were 6 bases for V and 4 bases for J; bases not matched to a gene: 7. DNA for the CDR3: TGCAGTGCCTCAAGGCGGGGGGGGTACGAGCAGTACTTC. Translating gives CSASRRGGYEQYF.

This chain links TRBV4-3 with TRBJ1-6, with no clear D. The CDR3 covers 18 residues. CDR1 and CDR2 from the germline V gene are LGHNA and YSLEER. V lost 0 bases and J 0 bases, leaving 12 bases between the germline ends. DNA of the CDR3: TGCGCCAGCAGCCAAGACGACCCGGGGAGCTCCTATAATTCACCCCTCCACTTT. It specifies CASSQDDPGSSYNSPLHF.

CDR3: CASSWDRVRNEQYF. CDR3 nucleotides: TGTGCCAGCAGTTGGGACAGGGTGCGGAACGAGCAGTACTTC. The chain carries TRBV6-2 or TRBV6-3 and TRBJ2-5; 9 bases align to TRBD1. The end of the DNA fits TRBJ2-7 better, so the J call may be wrong. The germline V gene encodes CDR1 MNHEY and CDR2 SVGEGT. This CDR3 is 14 amino acids long.

The chain employs TRBV12-3 or TRBV12-4 and TRBJ2-7, with no clear D. Deletions cut 2 bases from V and 4 bases from J, with 6 bases between. The CDR3 consists of 12 residues. CDR3 region: CASSLSWYEQYF. The CDR3 nucleotides read TGTGCCAGCAGTTTATCTTGGTACGAGCAGTACTTC.

The V gene is TRBV6-1, the J gene TRBJ2-3, with D perhaps matching TRBD2 (6 bases). Per germline, CDR1 MNHNS and CDR2 SASEGT. Trimming left V 3 bases short and J 1 base short, with 11 bases between. The CDR3 has 15 amino acids. CDR3 nucleotides: TGTGCCAGCAGTGACGTAGGAGGGGGCACAGATACGCAGTATTTT. Amino acids: CASSDVGGGTDTQYF.

This clonotype was observed a single time. The J gene is TRBJ2-5, the V gene TRBV9; 7 positions match TRBD2. This CDR3 region has 15 residues. Germline assignment: CDR1 SGDLS and CDR2 YYNGEE. V lost 0 bases and J lost 4; bases outside the gene matches: 6. The CDR3 here is CASSVGGASGETQYF. CDR3 in DNA: TGTGCCAGCAGCGTAGGAGGGGCTAGCGGAGAGACCCAGTACTTC.

V usage is TRBV11-1 and J usage is TRBJ2-5; a possible D gene is TRBD2 (7 bases). The length of the CDR3 is 15 residues. From germline, CDR1 is SGHAT and CDR2 FQDESV (reference sequence). The V gene lost 5 bases and the J gene lost 0 bases, with 13 bases spanning the gap. The CDR3 protein is CASSARGLYQETQYF. The DNA for the CDR3 is TGTGCCAGCAGCGCGCGGGGGCTGTACCAAGAGACCCAGTACTTC.

The chain employs TRBV20-1 and TRBJ1-6; 7 nucleotides match TRBD1. The V gene's germline CDR1 is DFQATT and CDR2 SNEGSKA (reference sequence). J gave up 6 bases and V 0 bases, and 11 bases lay outside the gene matches. The CDR3 is 17 residues long. The CDR3 nucleotides read TGCAGTGCTAGAGACAGGGGGAACTCAAGGGGTAATTCACCCCTCCACTTT. Translation gives CSARDRGNSRGNSPLHF.

The chain links TRBV7-2 to TRBJ2-7, with 7 bases fitting TRBD1. Trimming took 6 bases from V and 2 from J; bases not matched to a gene: 16. Germline V gene lookup returns CDR1 SGHTA and CDR2 FQGNSA. This CDR3 spans 17 amino acids. The CDR3 sequence: CASRTQNRDSRTYEQYF. The DNA of the CDR3 is TGTGCCAGCAGGACTCAGAACCGGGACAGCCGAACCTACGAGCAGTACTTC. Combining the CDR3 with reference TRBV7-2 and TRBJ2-7 gives the whole variable domain GAGVSQSPSNKVTEKGKDVELRCDPISGHTALYWYRQSLGQGLEFLIYFQGNSAPDKSGLPSDRFSAERTGGSVSTLTIQRTQQEDSAVYLCASRTQNRDSRTYEQYFGPGTRLTVT.

This chain joins TRBV5-1 and TRBJ1-2; tentatively, D is TRBD1 (5 bases). The CDR3 has 16 amino acids. Germline V gene data show CDR1 as SGHRS and CDR2 as YFSETQ. Trimming left V 4 bases short and J 0 bases short, with 16 bases between. Written as DNA, the CDR3 is TGCGCCAGCAGCCCTACCTTGGACACAGCTAACTATGGCTACACCTTC. Translated: CASSPTLDTANYGYTF.

This rearrangement joins TRBV20-1 to TRBJ2-1, with 9 bases lining up with TRBD2. The CDR3 is 16 residues long. V lost 3 bases to trimming and J lost 7 bases; unmatched junction nucleotides: 13. Germline-derived CDR1 and CDR2 are DFQATT and SNEGSKA (reference sequence). Here the CDR3 DNA reads TGCAGTGCTAGCGGGTCTAGCGGGGTCCCAGGAAATGAGCAGTTCTTC. Protein product: CSASGSSGVPGNEQFF.

The rearrangement joins TRBV21-1 to TRBJ1-4; no check of the table's D call, TRBD1, against the DNA was made. TRBV21-1 is classified as a pseudogene. This CDR3 is 15 amino acids long. CDR3 nucleotides: TGTGCCAGCACCCCCGGATTAAGGGATCATGAAAAACTGTTTTTT. The encoded protein is CASTPGLRDHEKLFF.